The 30 T cell receptor beta chains below all came from one sample that was sequenced in a study of CD8 T cells in Susac syndrome. The RNA input was about 0.5 to 1 ug, and it was reverse transcribed with random hexamers. One entry per CDR3 protein, called by TCRdb with MiXCR from the immunoSEQ multiplex PCR reads. The repertoire consists of some 200,000 distinct CDR3 sequences, with about 95% occurring once and the leading ten covering 0.093%. Sequenced: CD4+ T cells from PBMCs. These receptors originate from a human donor with multiple sclerosis.

The rearrangement links TRBV29-1 to TRBJ2-1; TRBD2 matches at 7 bases. There are 13 residues in the CDR3. V trimming: 4 bases; J trimming: 9 bases; junction bases outside the gene matches: 9. CDR1 SQVTM and CDR2 ANQGSEA come from the germline V gene. CDR3 nucleotides: TGCAGCGTTGCCCCTAATTCTAGCGGTGAGCAGTTCTTC. Residues: CSVAPNSSGEQFF.

This clonotype was seen just once. The chain combines TRBV30 with TRBJ1-1; no firm D call. V was clipped by 1 base and J by 11 bases, with 14 bases between them. This CDR3 has 12 residues. Germline loops: CDR1 GTSNPN, CDR2 SVGIG (reference sequence). CDR3 sequence (DNA): TGTGCCTGGAGTGAGCTCTACACTACCGCTTTCTTT. Translated, it gives CAWSELYTTAFF.

CDR3 sequence reads: CASRGGSVTDTQYF. The CDR3 coding sequence is TGTGCCAGCAGAGGGGGAAGTGTCACAGATACGCAGTATTTT. The J gene is TRBJ2-3, the V gene TRBV2; perhaps TRBD1 as D (6 bases). Per germline, CDR1 SNHLY and CDR2 FYNNEI. This CDR3 comprises 14 residues. V lost 6 bases to trimming and J lost 2 bases, with 12 bases between them.

The chain has TRBV2 and TRBJ2-1; 8 bases agree with TRBD2. This CDR3 has 15 amino acids. The germline gives CDR1 SNHLY, CDR2 FYNNEI. V lost 10 bases, J lost 1 base, and 9 bases stayed unmatched. The DNA for the CDR3 is TGTGCCACTCTCGTCGGGACTAGATCCTACAATGAGCAGTTCTTC. Residues: CATLVGTRSYNEQFF.

This sequence joins TRBV20-1 and TRBJ2-3, with D unclear. CDR3 length: 13 amino acids. With 4 bases removed from V and 7 bases from J, the gap between germline ends came to 15 bases. CDR1 DFQATT and CDR2 SNEGSKA come from the germline V gene (reference sequence). The CDR3: CSAIPHSAYTQYF. The CDR3 coding sequence is TGCAGTGCTATCCCCCACAGTGCCTATACGCAGTATTTT.

This clonotype was counted between two and nine times. The rearrangement links TRBV5-1 to TRBJ2-7; D gene unclear. This CDR3 contains 11 residues. V lost 7 bases to trimming and J lost 1 base, with 6 bases between them. Germline loops: CDR1 SGHRS, CDR2 YFSETQ. The CDR3 spells CASRRSYEQYF. CDR3 coding DNA: TGCGCCAGCCGCCGGTCCTACGAGCAGTACTTC.

V is TRBV7-9 and J is TRBJ2-7; perhaps TRBD2 as D (6 bases). This CDR3 is 13 amino acids long. The germline gives CDR1 SEHNR, CDR2 FQNEAQ (reference sequence). V lost 7 bases to trimming and J lost 7 bases, with 17 bases between them. The CDR3 spells CASTLGRTKEQYF. In DNA form, the CDR3 reads TGTGCCAGCACCCTTGGACGGACTAAGGAGCAGTACTTC.

The CDR3 region is CSVAWGQGLSIDYGYTF. The CDR3 DNA reads TGCAGCGTTGCGTGGGGACAGGGTCTTTCTATTGACTATGGCTACACCTTC. The chain combines TRBV29-1 with TRBJ1-2, with 9 bases fitting TRBD1. V dropped 4 bases and J dropped 3; count of bases not matched to a gene: 15. The CDR3 sequence is 17 residues long. CDR1 is SQVTM, CDR2 ANQGSEA, per germline. Filled out from reference TRBV29-1 and TRBJ1-2, the complete variable domain reads SAVISQKPSRDICQRGTSLTIQCQVDSQVTMMFWYRQQPGQSLTLIATANQGSEATYESGFVIDKFPISRPNLTFSTLTVSNMSPEDSSIYLCSVAWGQGLSIDYGYTFGSGTRLTVV.

The chain links TRBV2 to TRBJ1-5; D gene uncertain. The V gene lost 0 bases and the J gene lost 3 bases, with 9 bases spanning the gap. There are 15 residues in the CDR3. Germline loops: CDR1 SNHLY, CDR2 FYNNEI. CDR3: CASSEAEVPNQPQHF. For the CDR3, the DNA is TGTGCCAGCAGTGAAGCGGAGGTTCCCAATCAGCCCCAGCATTTT.

The V gene is TRBV27, the J gene TRBJ2-5; the match to TRBD2 covers 9 bases. Germline V gene data show CDR1 as MNHEY and CDR2 as SMNVEV (reference sequence). The CDR3 totals 16 residues. V gave up 5 bases and J gave up 7 bases; unmatched junction bases: 14. The CDR3 coding sequence is TGTGCCAGCAGTCCCCGGGGCGCGGGGGGGCCTGTGACCCAGTACTTC. Amino acid sequence: CASSPRGAGGPVTQYF.

V and J are TRBV7-4 and TRBJ2-1, with 13 bases aligning to TRBD2. The CDR3 totals 17 residues. V trimming: 8 bases; J trimming: 4 bases; junction bases outside the gene matches: 11. CDR1 is SGHVT and CDR2 is SQSDAQ in the germline V gene. CDR3 sequence (DNA): TGTGCCAGCCCCCTCCCCCAACTAGCGGGGGGGTACAATGAGCAGTTCTTC. It is translated as CASPLPQLAGGYNEQFF.

The rearrangement links TRBV29-1 to TRBJ2-6, with D tentatively TRBD2 (5 bases). The CDR3 is 16 amino acids. Germline V gene data show CDR1 as SQVTM and CDR2 as ANQGSEA. V was clipped by 1 base and J by 3 bases, with 13 bases between them. Written as DNA, the CDR3 is TGCAGCGTTGAAGGGAGGTCGTCCGGTGGGGCCAACGTCCTGACTTTC. Translation gives CSVEGRSSGGANVLTF.

This chain links TRBV20-1 with TRBJ2-1; D perhaps matches TRBD2 (6 bases). The CDR3 runs to 14 residues. V was trimmed by 1 base and J by 10 bases, leaving 17 bases between them. CDR1 is DFQATT and CDR2 is SNEGSKA in the germline V gene (reference sequence). CDR3 nucleotide sequence: TGCAGTGCTAGAGTTGCGGGGAGTCTGAGGGAGCAGTTCTTC. The encoded protein is CSARVAGSLREQFF.

Only a few counts were recorded for this clonotype. The rearrangement links TRBV2 to TRBJ2-3; D is unresolved. The CDR3 loop spans 12 amino acids. Germline V lookup: CDR1 SNHLY, CDR2 FYNNEI. Trimming cost V 4 bases and J 3 bases, with 5 bases left between them. CDR3 DNA sequence: TGTGCCAGCAGTGTCTCAACAGATACGCAGTATTTT. This encodes CASSVSTDTQYF.

The V gene is TRBV20-1, the J gene TRBJ1-5; 8 nucleotides line up with TRBD1. Germline V gene data show CDR1 as DFQATT and CDR2 as SNEGSKA (reference sequence). The CDR3 totals 15 residues. V dropped 3 bases and J dropped 4; count of bases not matched to a gene: 8. Here the CDR3 DNA reads TGCAGTGCTAGCCGCGGGACAGGTAGTAATCAGCCCCAGCATTTT. It is translated as CSASRGTGSNQPQHF.

The J gene is TRBJ2-5, the V gene TRBV5-4; a weak D match, TRBD1 (5 bases). V shed 5 bases and J shed 2 bases, with 13 bases lying between them. In germline, CDR1 is SGHNT, CDR2 YYREEE (reference sequence). This CDR3 is 14 amino acids long. The CDR3 DNA sequence: TGTGCCAGCAGACAGGACACTAAGCAAGAGACCCAGTACTTC. Translation gives CASRQDTKQETQYF.

J is TRBJ2-5 and V is TRBV21-1; the table's D call of TRBD2 was not tested on the DNA. TRBV21-1 is listed as a pseudogene. This CDR3 spans 14 amino acids. CDR3 amino acids: CASTILAGQETQYF. The CDR3 coding sequence is TGTGCCAGCACTATACTAGCGGGGCAAGAGACCCAGTACTTC.

This chain uses TRBV4-2 with TRBJ1-5; D not resolved. The CDR3 is 15 amino acids. Germline CDR1 LGHNA, CDR2 YNFKEQ. V was trimmed by 0 bases and J by 3 bases, leaving 9 bases between them. In DNA, the CDR3 is TGTGCCAGCAGCCAAGAAGGGCGGCACAATCAGCCCCAGCATTTT. Its translation is CASSQEGRHNQPQHF.

This sequence joins TRBV2 and TRBJ1-2, with D perhaps TRBD1 (5 bases). The germline CDR1 and CDR2 sequences are SNHLY and FYNNEI. V lost 4 bases, J lost 4 bases, and 7 bases lay in between. The CDR3 spans 12 residues. This CDR3 reads CASSAGGYGYTF. DNA for the CDR3: TGTGCCAGCAGTGCCGGGGGCTATGGCTACACCTTC.

The J gene is TRBJ1-1, the V gene TRBV18, with D unresolved. CDR3 length: 14 residues. V was shortened by 0 bases and J by 4 bases, with 9 bases between the two germline ends. Germline V gene sequence: CDR1 KGHSH, CDR2 LQKENI. The CDR3 sequence is CASSPPSETTEAFF. CDR3 nucleotide sequence: TGTGCCAGCTCACCACCGTCAGAGACCACTGAAGCTTTCTTT.

The chain is built from TRBV9 and TRBJ2-2; no firm D call. V lost 3 bases to trimming and J lost 3 bases, with 3 bases between them. This CDR3 has 12 amino acids. Germline values: CDR1 SGDLS, CDR2 YYNGEE. CDR3 amino acids: CASSAHTGELFF. As DNA, the CDR3 is TGTGCCAGCAGCGCCCACACCGGGGAGCTGTTTTTT.

This chain connects TRBV27 to TRBJ2-3; D unclear. From germline, CDR1 is MNHEY and CDR2 SMNVEV (reference sequence). V was shortened by 6 bases and J by 4 bases, with 8 bases between the two germline ends. The CDR3 is 12 amino acids. CDR3 bases: TGTGCCAGCAGAAGCCGCGCAGATACGCAGTATTTT. Residues: CASRSRADTQYF.

The J gene is TRBJ1-6, the V gene TRBV4-1, with a weak D call TRBD1 (5 bases). Germline assignment: CDR1 MGHRA and CDR2 YSYEKL. V was trimmed by 0 bases and J by 8 bases, leaving 11 bases between them. The CDR3 has 15 residues. CDR3 nucleotide sequence: TGCGCCAGCAGCCAAGACAGGGTAAGGGATTCACCCCTCCACTTT. Translating it yields CASSQDRVRDSPLHF.

J is TRBJ2-1 and V is TRBV5-1; weak D call: TRBD2 (6 bases). The CDR3 runs 13 residues. V dropped 1 base and J dropped 6 bases, with 8 bases sitting between them. Germline lookup yields CDR1 SGHRS and CDR2 YFSETQ. CDR3 DNA: TGCGCCAGCAGCTTGACTAGCTCCAATGAGCAGTTCTTC. Translating it yields CASSLTSSNEQFF.

The chain couples TRBV6-5 to TRBJ1-2; 10 bases line up with TRBD1. The germline V gene encodes CDR1 MNHEY and CDR2 SVGAGI. The J segment lost 7 bases and the V segment lost 4 bases, leaving 6 bases of the junction unmatched. The CDR3 sequence is 14 residues long. CDR3 loop: CASSFRQGAGGYTF. The CDR3 nucleotides read TGTGCCAGCAGTTTCAGACAGGGGGCGGGTGGCTACACCTTC.

V usage is TRBV2 and J usage is TRBJ1-5, with TRBD1 as a possible D gene (5 bases). In germline, CDR1 is SNHLY, CDR2 FYNNEI. The CDR3 length is 13 residues. Trimming stripped 8 bases from V and 6 bases from J, with 14 bases between. DNA for the CDR3: TGTGCCAGCCGGGGGGGAGGGCGTCAGCCCCAGCATTTT. Encoded protein: CASRGGGRQPQHF.

The V and J genes are TRBV30 and TRBJ1-5; tentatively, D is TRBD1 (6 bases). V was cut by 3 bases and J by 4 bases, with 13 bases left in between. This CDR3 comprises 14 residues. Germline V gene data show CDR1 as GTSNPN and CDR2 as SVGIG (reference sequence). The CDR3 region has the DNA TGTGCCTGGAGGGTGGCAGGGGCTAATCAGCCCCAGCATTTT. Its translation is CAWRVAGANQPQHF.

The gene calls are TRBV29-1 and TRBJ2-6; D not certain. The germline gives CDR1 SQVTM, CDR2 ANQGSEA. V lost 5 bases and J lost 1, with 6 bases in between. The CDR3 contains 13 residues. As DNA, the CDR3 is TGCAGCGTTAAGACGTCTGGGGCCAACGTCCTGACTTTC. Its translation: CSVKTSGANVLTF. Combining the CDR3 with reference TRBV29-1 and TRBJ2-6 gives the whole variable domain SAVISQKPSRDICQRGTSLTIQCQVDSQVTMMFWYRQQPGQSLTLIATANQGSEATYESGFVIDKFPISRPNLTFSTLTVSNMSPEDSSIYLCSVKTSGANVLTFGAGSRLTVL.

This sequence joins TRBV5-1 and TRBJ2-4; the D is unclear. The germline V gene has CDR1 SGHRS and CDR2 YFSETQ. This CDR3 region has 14 residues. Trimming shortened V by 0 bases and J by 9 bases, and 13 bases separated the two germline ends. The DNA of the CDR3 is TGCGCCAGCAGCTTGGGGGTCCCGGGTAGCATTCAGTACTTC. Its translation: CASSLGVPGSIQYF.

This clonotype was seen just once. This chain connects TRBV12-3 or TRBV12-4 to TRBJ1-1; 7 bases are shared with TRBD1. CDR3 size: 14 residues. V trimming: 6 bases; J trimming: 10 bases; junction bases outside the gene matches: 14. The CDR3 DNA reads as TGTGCCAGCAGAGACCCGACAGGGAAGATAGCAGCTTTCTTT. Residues: CASRDPTGKIAAFF.